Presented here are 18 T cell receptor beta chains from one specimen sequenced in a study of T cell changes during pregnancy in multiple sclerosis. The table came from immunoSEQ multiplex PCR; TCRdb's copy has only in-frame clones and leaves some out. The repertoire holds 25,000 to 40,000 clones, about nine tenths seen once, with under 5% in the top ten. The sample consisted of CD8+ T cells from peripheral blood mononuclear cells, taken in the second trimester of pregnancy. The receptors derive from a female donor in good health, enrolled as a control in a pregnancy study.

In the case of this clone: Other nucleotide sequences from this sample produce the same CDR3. The CDR3 region has the DNA TGTGCCAGCAGCCGACAGGAGAACACTGAAGCTTTCTTT. It encodes CASSRQENTEAFF. The chain uses TRBV6-4 and TRBJ1-1; tentatively, D is TRBD1 (6 bases). The V end lost 6 bases, the J end lost 1 base, and 9 bases lay between the germline ends. Germline V gene data show CDR1 as MRHNA and CDR2 as SNTAGT. The CDR3 sequence is 13 residues long.

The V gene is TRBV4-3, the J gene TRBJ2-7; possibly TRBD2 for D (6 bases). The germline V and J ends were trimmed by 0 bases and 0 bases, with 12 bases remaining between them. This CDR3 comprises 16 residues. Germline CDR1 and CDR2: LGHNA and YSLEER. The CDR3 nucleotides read TGCGCCAGCAGCCAAGATCAAGGGACTGCCTCCTACGAGCAGTACTTC. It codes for CASSQDQGTASYEQYF.

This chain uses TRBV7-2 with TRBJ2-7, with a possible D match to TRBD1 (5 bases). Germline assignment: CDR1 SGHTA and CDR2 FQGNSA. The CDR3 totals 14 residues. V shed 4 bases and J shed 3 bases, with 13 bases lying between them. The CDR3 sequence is CASSSPGPNYEQYF. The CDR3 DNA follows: TGTGCCAGCAGCTCCCCAGGGCCGAACTACGAGCAGTACTTC.

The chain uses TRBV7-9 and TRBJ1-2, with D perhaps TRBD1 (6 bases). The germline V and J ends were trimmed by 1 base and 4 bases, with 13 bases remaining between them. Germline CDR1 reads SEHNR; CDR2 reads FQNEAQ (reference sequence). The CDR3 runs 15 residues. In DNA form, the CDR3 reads TGTGCCAGCAGCTTAGACGGACAGCTATTCTATGGCTACACCTTC. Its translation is CASSLDGQLFYGYTF.

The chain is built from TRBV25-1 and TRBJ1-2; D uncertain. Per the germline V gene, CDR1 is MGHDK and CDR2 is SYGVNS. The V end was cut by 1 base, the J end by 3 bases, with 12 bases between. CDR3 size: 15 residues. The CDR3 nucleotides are TGTGCCAGCAGTGAATTTGCAGATCTTTACTATGGCTACACCTTC. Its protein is CASSEFADLYYGYTF.

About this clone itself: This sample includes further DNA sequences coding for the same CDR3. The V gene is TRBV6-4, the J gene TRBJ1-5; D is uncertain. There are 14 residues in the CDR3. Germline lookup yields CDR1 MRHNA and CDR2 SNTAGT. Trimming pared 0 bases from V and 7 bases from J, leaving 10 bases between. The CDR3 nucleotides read TGTGCCAGCAGTGACTCGATCGGAGTACAGCCCCAGCATTTT. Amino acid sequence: CASSDSIGVQPQHF.

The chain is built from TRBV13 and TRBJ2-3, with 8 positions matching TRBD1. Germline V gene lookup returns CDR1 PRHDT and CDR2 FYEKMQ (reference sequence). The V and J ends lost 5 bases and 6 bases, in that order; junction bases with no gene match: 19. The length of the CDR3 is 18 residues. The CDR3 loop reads CASSPATPGQAERDTQYF. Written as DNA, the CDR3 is TGTGCCAGCAGCCCAGCAACCCCGGGACAGGCCGAACGGGATACGCAGTATTTT. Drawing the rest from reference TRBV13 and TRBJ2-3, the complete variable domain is AAGVIQSPRHLIKEKRETATLKCYPIPRHDTVYWYQQGPGQDPQFLISFYEKMQSDKGSIPDRFSAQQFSDYHSELNMSSLELGDSALYFCASSPATPGQAERDTQYFGPGTRLTVL.

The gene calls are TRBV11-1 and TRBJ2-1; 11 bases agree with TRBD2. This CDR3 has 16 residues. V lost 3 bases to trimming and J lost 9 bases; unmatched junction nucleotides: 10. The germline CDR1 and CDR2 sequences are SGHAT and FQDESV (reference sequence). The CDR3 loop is CASSLGVAGGRVEQFF. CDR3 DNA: TGTGCCAGCAGCTTGGGGGTAGCGGGGGGGCGCGTTGAGCAGTTCTTC.

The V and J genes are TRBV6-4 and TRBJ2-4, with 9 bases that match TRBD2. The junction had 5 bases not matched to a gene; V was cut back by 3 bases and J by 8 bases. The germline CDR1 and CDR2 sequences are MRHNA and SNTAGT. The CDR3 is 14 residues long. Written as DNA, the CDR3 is TGTGCCAGCAGTGAGGGCGGGGGGGCAGACATTCAGTACTTC. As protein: CASSEGGGADIQYF.

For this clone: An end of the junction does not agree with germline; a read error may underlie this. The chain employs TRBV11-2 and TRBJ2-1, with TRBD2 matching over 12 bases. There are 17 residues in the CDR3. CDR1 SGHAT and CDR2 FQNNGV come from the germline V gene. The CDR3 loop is CASSSSSGGASDNEQFF. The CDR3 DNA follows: TGTGCCAGCAGCTCTTCTAGCGGGGGGGCCTCCGACAATGAGCAGTTCTTC.

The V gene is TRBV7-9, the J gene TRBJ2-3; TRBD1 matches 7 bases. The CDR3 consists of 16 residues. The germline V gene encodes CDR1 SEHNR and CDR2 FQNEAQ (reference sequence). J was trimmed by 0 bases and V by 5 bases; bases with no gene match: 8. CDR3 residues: CASSNRQGSSTDTQYF. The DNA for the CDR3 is TGTGCCAGCAGCAACCGACAGGGTTCTAGCACAGATACGCAGTATTTT.

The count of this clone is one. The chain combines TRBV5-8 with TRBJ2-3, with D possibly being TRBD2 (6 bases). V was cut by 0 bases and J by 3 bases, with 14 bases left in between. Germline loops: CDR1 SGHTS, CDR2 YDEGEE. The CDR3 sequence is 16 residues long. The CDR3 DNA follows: TGTGCCAGCAGCTTGGCGGGAGCTTGGGGTACAGATACGCAGTATTTT. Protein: CASSLAGAWGTDTQYF.

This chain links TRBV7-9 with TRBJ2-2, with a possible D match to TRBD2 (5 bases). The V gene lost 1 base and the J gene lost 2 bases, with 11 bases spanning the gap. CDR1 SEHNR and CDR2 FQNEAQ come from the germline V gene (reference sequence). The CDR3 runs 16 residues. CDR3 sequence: CASSLVSVSNTGELFF. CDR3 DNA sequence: TGTGCCAGCAGCTTAGTTAGCGTCAGCAACACCGGGGAGCTGTTTTTT.

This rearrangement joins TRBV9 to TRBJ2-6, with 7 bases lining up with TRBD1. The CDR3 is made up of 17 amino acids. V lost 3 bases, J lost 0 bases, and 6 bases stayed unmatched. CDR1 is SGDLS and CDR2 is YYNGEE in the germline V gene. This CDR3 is CASSAWDSNSGANVLTF. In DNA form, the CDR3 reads TGTGCCAGCAGCGCTTGGGACAGCAACTCTGGGGCCAACGTCCTGACTTTC. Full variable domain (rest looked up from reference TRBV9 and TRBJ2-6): DSGVTQTPKHLITATGQRVTLRCSPRSGDLSVYWYQQSLDQGLQFLIQYYNGEERAKGNILERFSAQQFPDLHSELNLSSLELGDSALYFCASSAWDSNSGANVLTFGAGSRLTVL.

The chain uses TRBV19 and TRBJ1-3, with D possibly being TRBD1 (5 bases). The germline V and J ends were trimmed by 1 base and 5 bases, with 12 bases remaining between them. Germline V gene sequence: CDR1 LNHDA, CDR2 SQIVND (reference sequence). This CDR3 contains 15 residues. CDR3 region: CASSIVPGNRNTIYF. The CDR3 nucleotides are TGTGCCAGTAGTATAGTACCAGGGAATCGAAACACCATATATTTT.

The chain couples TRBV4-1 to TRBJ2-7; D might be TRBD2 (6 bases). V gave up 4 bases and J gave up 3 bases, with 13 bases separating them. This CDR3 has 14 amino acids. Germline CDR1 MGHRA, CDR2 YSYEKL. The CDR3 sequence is CASSPGLELYEQYF. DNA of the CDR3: TGCGCCAGCAGCCCGGGACTGGAACTCTACGAGCAGTACTTC.

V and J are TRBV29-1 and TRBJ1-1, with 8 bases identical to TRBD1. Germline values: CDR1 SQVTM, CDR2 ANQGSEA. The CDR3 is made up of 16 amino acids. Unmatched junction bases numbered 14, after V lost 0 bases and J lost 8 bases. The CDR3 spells CSVEDQIRQGAGEAFF. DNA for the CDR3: TGCAGCGTTGAAGATCAAATCCGCCAGGGGGCGGGAGAAGCTTTCTTT.

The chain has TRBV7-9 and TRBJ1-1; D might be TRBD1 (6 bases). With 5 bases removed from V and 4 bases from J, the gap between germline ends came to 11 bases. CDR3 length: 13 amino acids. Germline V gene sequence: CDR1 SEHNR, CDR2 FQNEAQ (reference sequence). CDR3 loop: CASSREGVTEAFF. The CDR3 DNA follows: TGTGCCAGCAGCCGGGAGGGGGTCACTGAAGCTTTCTTT. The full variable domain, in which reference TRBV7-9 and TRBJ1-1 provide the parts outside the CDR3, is DTGVSQNPRHKITKRGQNVTFRCDPISEHNRLYWYRQTLGQGPEFLTYFQNEAQLEKSRLLSDRFSAERPKGSFSTLEIQRTEQGDSAMYLCASSREGVTEAFFGQGTRLTVV.